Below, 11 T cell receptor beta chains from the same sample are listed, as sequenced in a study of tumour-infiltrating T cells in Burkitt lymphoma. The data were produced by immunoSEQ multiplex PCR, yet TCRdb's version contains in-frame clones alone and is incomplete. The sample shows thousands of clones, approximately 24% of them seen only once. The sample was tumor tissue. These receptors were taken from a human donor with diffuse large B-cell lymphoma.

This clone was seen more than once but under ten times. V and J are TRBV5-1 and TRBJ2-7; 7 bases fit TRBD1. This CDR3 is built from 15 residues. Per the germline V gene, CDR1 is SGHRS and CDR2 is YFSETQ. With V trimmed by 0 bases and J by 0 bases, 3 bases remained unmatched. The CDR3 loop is CASSLEWTGSYEQYF. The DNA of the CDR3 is TGCGCCAGCAGCTTGGAGTGGACAGGCTCCTACGAGCAGTACTTC.

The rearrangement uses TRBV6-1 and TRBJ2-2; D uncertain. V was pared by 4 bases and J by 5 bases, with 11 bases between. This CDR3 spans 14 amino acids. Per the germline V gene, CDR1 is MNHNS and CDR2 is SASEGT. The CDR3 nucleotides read TGTGCCAGCAGTGCTTATCGTGATACCGGGGAGCTGTTTTTT. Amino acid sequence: CASSAYRDTGELFF.

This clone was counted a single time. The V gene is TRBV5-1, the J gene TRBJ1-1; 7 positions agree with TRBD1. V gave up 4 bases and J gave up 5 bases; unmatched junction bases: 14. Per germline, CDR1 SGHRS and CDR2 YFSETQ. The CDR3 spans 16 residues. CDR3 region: CASSVRGAGGKTEAFF. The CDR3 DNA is TGCGCCAGCAGCGTACGAGGGGCAGGGGGTAAGACTGAAGCTTTCTTT.

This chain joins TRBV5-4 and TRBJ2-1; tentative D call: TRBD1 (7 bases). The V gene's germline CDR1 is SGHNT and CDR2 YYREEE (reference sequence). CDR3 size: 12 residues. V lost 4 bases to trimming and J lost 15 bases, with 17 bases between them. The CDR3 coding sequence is TGTGCCAGCAGCCCCCAGGGGGGCCTTGGGTTCTTC. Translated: CASSPQGGLGFF. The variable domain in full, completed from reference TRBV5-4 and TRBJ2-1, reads ETGVTQSPTHLIKTRGQQVTLRCSSQSGHNTVSWYQQALGQGPQFIFQYYREEENGRGNFPPRFSGLQFPNYSSELNVNALELDDSALYLCASSPQGGLGFFGPGTRLTVL.

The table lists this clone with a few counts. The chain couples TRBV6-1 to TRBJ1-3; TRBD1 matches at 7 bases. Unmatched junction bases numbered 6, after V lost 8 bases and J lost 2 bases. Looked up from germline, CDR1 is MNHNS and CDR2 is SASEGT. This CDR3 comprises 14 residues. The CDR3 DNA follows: TGTGCCAGCGCCGGGACAGCCGCTGGAAACACCATATATTTT. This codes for CASAGTAAGNTIYF.

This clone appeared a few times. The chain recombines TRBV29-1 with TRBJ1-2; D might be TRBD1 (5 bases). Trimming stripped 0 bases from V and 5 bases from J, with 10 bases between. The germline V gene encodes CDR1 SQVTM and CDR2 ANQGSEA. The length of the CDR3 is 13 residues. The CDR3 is CSVEDKGMYGYTF. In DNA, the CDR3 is TGCAGCGTTGAAGACAAGGGGATGTATGGCTACACCTTC.

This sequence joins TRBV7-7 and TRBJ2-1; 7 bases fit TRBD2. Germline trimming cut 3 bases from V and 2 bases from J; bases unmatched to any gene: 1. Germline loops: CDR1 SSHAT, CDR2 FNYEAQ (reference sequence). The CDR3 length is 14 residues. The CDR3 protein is CASSFSGAYNEQFF. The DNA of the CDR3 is TGTGCCAGCAGCTTCAGCGGGGCCTACAATGAGCAGTTCTTC.

The CDR3 here is CASSVSGYEQYF. The CDR3 DNA reads TGTGCCAGCAGCGTCTCTGGCTACGAGCAGTACTTC. The chain is built from TRBV4-2 and TRBJ2-7; D is ambiguous. The CDR3 loop spans 12 amino acids. Deletions cut 5 bases from V and 3 bases from J, with 8 bases between. Germline assignment: CDR1 LGHNA and CDR2 YNFKEQ.

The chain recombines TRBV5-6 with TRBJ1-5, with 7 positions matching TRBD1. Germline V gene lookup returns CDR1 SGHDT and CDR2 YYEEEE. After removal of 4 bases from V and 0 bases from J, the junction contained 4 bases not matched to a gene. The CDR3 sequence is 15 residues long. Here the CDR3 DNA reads TGTGCCAGCAGCCAGGGGGTTTATAGCAATCAGCCCCAGCATTTT. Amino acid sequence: CASSQGVYSNQPQHF.

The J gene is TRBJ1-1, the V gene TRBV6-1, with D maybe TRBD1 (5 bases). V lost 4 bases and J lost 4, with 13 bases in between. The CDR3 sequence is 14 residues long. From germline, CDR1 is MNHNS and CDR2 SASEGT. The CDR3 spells CASSGTPWGTEAFF. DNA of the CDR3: TGTGCCAGCAGTGGGACACCTTGGGGCACTGAAGCTTTCTTT.

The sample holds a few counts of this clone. The CDR3 region has the DNA TGTGCCAGCAGTCACCGCTATGGCTACACCTTC. This sequence encodes CASSHRYGYTF. J is TRBJ1-2 and V is TRBV28; D remains ambiguous. The germline V gene encodes CDR1 MDHEN and CDR2 SYDVKM. The CDR3 consists of 11 residues. Deletions cut 5 bases from V and 4 bases from J, with 5 bases between.